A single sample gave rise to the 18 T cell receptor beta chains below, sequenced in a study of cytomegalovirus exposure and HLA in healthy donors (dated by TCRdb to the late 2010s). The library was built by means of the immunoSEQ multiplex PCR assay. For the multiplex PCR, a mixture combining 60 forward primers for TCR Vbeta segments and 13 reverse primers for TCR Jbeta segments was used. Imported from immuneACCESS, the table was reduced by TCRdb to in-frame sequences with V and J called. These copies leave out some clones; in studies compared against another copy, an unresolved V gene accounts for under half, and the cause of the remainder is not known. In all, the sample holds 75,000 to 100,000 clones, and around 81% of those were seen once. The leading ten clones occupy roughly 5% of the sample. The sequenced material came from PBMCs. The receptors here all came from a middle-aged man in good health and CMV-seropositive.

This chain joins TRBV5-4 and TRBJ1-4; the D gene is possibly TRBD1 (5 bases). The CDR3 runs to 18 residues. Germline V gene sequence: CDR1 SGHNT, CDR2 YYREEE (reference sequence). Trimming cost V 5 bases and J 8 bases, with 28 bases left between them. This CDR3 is CASSRLPGLYYGREKLFF. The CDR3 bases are TGTGCCAGCAGTCGACTCCCGGGACTTTATTATGGACGCGAAAAACTGTTTTTT.

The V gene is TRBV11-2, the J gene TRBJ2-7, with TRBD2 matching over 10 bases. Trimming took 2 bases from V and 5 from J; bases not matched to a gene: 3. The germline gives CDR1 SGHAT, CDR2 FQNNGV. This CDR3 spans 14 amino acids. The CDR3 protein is CASSLLAGANEQYF. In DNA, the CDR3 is TGTGCCAGCAGCTTACTAGCGGGAGCTAACGAGCAGTACTTC. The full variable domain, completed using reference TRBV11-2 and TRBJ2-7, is EAGVAQSPRYKIIEKRQSVAFWCNPISGHATLYWYQQILGQGPKLLIQFQNNGVVDDSQLPKDRFSAERLKGVDSTLKIQPAKLEDSAVYLCASSLLAGANEQYFGPGTRLTVT.

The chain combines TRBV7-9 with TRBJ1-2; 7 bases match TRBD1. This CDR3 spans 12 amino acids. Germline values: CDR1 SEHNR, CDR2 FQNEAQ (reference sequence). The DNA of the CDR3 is TGTTCCAACGACGTAAACAGGGGCGGCTACACCTTC. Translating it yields CSNDVNRGGYTF.

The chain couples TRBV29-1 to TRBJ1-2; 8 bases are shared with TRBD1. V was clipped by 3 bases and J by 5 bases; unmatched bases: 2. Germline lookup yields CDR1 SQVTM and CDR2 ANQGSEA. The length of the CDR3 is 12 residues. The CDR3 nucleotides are TGCAGCGTTGAGGGACAGGTTTATGGCTACACCTTC. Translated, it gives CSVEGQVYGYTF.

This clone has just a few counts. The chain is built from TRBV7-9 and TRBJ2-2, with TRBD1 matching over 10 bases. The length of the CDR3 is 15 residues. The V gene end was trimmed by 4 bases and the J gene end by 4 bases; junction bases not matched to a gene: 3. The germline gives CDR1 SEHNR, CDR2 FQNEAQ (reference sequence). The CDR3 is CASSSDRGRTGELFF. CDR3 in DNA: TGTGCCAGCAGCTCTGACAGGGGGCGCACCGGGGAGCTGTTTTTT. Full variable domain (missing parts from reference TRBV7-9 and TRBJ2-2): DTGVSQNPRHKITKRGQNVTFRCDPISEHNRLYWYRQTLGQGPEFLTYFQNEAQLEKSRLLSDRFSAERPKGSFSTLEIQRTEQGDSAMYLCASSSDRGRTGELFFGEGSRLTVL.

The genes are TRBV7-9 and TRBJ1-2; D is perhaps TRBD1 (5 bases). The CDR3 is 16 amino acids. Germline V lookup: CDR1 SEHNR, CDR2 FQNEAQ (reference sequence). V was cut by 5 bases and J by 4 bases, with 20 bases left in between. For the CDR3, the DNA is TGTGCCAGCAGCCCAGGGATAGGCAGGCCTTCCTATGGCTACACCTTC. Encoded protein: CASSPGIGRPSYGYTF.

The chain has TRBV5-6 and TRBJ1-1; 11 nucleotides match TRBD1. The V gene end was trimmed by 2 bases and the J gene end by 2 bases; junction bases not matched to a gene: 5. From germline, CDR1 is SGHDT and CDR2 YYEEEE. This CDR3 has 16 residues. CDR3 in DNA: TGTGCCAGCAGCTTAGAGGGACAGGGGGAAAACACTGAAGCTTTCTTT. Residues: CASSLEGQGENTEAFF.

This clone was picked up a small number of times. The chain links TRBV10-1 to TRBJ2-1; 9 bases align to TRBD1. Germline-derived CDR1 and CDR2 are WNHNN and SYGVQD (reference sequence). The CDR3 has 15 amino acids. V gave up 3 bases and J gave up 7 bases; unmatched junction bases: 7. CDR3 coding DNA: TGCGCCAGCAGTGATTCCGGGACAGGGAAGAATGAGCAGTTCTTC. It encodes CASSDSGTGKNEQFF.

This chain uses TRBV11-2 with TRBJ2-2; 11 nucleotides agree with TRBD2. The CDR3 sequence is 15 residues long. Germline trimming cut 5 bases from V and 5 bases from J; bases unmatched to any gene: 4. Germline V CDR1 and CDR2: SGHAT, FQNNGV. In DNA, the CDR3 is TGTGCCAGCAGCGCCCGACTAGCGGGGACCGGGGAGCTGTTTTTT. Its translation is CASSARLAGTGELFF.

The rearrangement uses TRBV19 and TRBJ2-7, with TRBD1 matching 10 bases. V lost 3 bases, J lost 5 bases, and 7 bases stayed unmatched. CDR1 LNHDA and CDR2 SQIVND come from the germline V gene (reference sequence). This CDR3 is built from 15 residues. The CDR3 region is CASSIGTGVLDEQYF. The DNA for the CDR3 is TGTGCCAGTAGTATTGGGACAGGGGTTCTCGACGAGCAGTACTTC.

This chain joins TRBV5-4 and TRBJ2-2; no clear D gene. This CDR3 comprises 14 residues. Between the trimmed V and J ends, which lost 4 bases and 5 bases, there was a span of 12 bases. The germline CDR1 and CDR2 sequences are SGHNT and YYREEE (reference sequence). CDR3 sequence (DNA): TGTGCCAGCAGCAAAATCGAGTTGACCGGGGAGCTGTTTTTT. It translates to CASSKIELTGELFF.

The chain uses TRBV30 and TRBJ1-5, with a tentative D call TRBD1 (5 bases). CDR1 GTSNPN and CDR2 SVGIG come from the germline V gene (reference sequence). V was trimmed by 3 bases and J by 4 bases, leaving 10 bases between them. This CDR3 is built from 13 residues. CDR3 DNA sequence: TGTGCCTGGAGGGGGGGGGTGAATCAGCCCCAGCATTTT. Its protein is CAWRGGVNQPQHF.

CDR3 loop: CASSPQGANTQYF. Here the CDR3 DNA reads TGCGCCAGCAGCCCGCAGGGGGCGAATACGCAGTATTTT. The genes are TRBV5-1 and TRBJ2-3; 8 bases line up with TRBD1. This CDR3 comprises 13 residues. Unmatched junction bases numbered 5, after V lost 4 bases and J lost 7 bases. The germline V gene encodes CDR1 SGHRS and CDR2 YFSETQ.

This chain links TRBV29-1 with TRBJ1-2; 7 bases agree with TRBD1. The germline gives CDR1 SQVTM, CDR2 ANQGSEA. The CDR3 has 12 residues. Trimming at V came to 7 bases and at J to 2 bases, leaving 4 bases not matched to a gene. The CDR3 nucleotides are TGCAGCGCAGAGGACAGGAACTATGGCTACACCTTC. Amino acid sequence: CSAEDRNYGYTF.

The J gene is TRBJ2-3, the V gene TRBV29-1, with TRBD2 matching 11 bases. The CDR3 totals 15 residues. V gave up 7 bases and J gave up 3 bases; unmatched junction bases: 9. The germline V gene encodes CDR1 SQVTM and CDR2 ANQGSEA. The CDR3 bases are TGCAGCGCCGCACCTAGCGGGAGGATTACAGATACGCAGTATTTT. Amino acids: CSAAPSGRITDTQYF.

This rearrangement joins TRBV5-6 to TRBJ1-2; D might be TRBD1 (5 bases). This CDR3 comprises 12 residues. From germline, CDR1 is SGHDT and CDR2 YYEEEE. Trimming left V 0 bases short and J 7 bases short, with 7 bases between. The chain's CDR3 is CASSLVQGGYTF. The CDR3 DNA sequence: TGTGCCAGCAGCTTGGTCCAGGGTGGCTACACCTTC. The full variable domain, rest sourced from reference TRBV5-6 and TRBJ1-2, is DAGVTQSPTHLIKTRGQQVTLRCSPKSGHDTVSWYQQALGQGPQFIFQYYEEEERQRGNFPDRFSGHQFPNYSSELNVNALLLGDSALYLCASSLVQGGYTFGSGTRLTVV.

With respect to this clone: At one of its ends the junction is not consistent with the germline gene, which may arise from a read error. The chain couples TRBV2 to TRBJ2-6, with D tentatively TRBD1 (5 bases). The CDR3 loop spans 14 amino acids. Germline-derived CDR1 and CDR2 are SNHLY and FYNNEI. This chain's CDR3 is CASSENPGANGLTF. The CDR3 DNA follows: TGTGCCAGCAGTGAAAACCCTGGGGCCAACGGCCTGACTTTC.

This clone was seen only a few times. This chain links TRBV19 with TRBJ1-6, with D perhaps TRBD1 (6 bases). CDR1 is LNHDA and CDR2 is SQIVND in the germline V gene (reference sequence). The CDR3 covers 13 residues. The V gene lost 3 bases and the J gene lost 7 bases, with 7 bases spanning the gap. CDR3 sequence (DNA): TGTGCCAGTAGTATGACAGGAAATTCACCCCTCCACTTT. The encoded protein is CASSMTGNSPLHF. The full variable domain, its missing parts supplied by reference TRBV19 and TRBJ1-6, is DGGITQSPKYLFRKEGQNVTLSCEQNLNHDAMYWYRQDPGQGLRLIYYSQIVNDFQKGDIAEGYSVSREKKESFPLTVTSAQKNPTAFYLCASSMTGNSPLHFGNGTRLTVT.